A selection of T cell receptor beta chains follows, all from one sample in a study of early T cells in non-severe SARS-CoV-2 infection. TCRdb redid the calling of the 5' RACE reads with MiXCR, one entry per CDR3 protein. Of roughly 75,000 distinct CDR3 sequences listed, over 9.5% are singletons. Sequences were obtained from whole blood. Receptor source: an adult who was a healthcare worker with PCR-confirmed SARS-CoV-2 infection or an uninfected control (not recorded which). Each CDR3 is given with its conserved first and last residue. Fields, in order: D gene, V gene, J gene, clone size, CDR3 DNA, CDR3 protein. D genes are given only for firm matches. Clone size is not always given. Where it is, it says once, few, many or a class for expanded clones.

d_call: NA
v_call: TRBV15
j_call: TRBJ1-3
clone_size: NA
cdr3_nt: TGTGCCACCAGCACCATCATCCGGGACTCTGGAAACACCATATATTTT
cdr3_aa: CATSTIIRDSGNTIYF

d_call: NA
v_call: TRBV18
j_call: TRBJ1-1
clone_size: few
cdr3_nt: TGTGCCAGCTCACCCGGGAGGGATAGGGCTGAAGCTTTCTTT
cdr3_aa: CASSPGRDRAEAFF

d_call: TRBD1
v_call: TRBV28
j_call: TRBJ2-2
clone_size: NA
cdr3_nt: TGTGCCAGCACTTCCGAGGACAGGGATAACGAGGAGCTGTTTTTT
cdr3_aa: CASTSEDRDNEELFF

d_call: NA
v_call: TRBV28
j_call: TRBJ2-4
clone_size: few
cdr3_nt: TGTGCCAGCAGTTTAGGCAGGGACCTCAAAAACATTCAGTACTTC
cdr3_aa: CASSLGRDLKNIQYF

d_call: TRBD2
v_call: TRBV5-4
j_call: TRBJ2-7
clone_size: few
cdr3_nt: TGTGCCAGCAGCCCAGCGGGAGGGCCCTACGAGCAGTACTTC
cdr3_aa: CASSPAGGPYEQYF

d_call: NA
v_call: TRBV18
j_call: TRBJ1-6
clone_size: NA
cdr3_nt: TGTGCCAGCTCACCATACCGGGCTATTAATTCACCCCTCCACTTT
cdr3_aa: CASSPYRAINSPLHF

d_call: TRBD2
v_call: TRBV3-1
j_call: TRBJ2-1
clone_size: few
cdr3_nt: TGTGCCAGCAGCCGTACTAGCGGTCTGTACAATGAGCAGTTCTTC
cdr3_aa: CASSRTSGLYNEQFF

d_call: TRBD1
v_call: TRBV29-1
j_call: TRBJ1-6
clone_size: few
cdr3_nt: TGCAGCGTGACGACAGGGGCAAATAATTCACCCCTCCACTTT
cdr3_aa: CSVTTGANNSPLHF

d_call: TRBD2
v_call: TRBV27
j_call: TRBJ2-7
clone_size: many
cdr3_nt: TGTGCCAGCAGTTTACGGGGGAGGGCCGTCGAGCAGTACTTC
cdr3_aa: CASSLRGRAVEQYF

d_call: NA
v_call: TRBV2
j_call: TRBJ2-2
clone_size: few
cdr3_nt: TGTGCCACCTCCACAGGAACCGGGGAGCTGTTTTTT
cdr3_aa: CATSTGTGELFF

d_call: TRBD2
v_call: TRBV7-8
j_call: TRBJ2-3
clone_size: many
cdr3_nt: TGTGCCAGCAGCTTAGCGCGACTAGCGGCCCTGGGGCAGTATTTT
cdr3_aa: CASSLARLAALGQYF

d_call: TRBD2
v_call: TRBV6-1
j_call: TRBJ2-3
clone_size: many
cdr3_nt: TGTGCCAGCAGATCCGGACTAGTCCTAAGCACAGATACGCAGTATTTT
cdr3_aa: CASRSGLVLSTDTQYF

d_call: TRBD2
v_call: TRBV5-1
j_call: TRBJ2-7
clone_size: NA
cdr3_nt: TGCGCCAGCAGCCTAGCGGGAGCCCCCGACGAGCAGTACTTC
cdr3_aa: CASSLAGAPDEQYF